Described below is a single T cell receptor (beta chain) sequence and its context. This entry belongs to a study of beta chain features in type 1 diabetes. What was sequenced were expressed TCRB transcripts, since all of the isolated RNA had been reverse transcribed. The data were produced by immunoSEQ multiplex PCR, yet TCRdb's version contains in-frame clones alone and is incomplete. This sample yields 620,000 or so clones, of which around a sixth are seen a single time; more than 0.08% belongs to the top ten. This clonotype was obtained from a man between 18 and 29 years old in good health. Material: naive CD4+ T cells from blood.

For the CDR3, the DNA is TGCGCCAGCAGCTTCCCCGTGGCTAGCGGGACCCGAGGGACCGGGGAGCTGTTTTTT. This encodes CASSFPVASGTRGTGELFF. The rearrangement joins TRBV5-1 to TRBJ2-2, with 9 positions matching TRBD2. CDR3 length equals 19 residues. The germline V gene has CDR1 SGHRS and CDR2 YFSETQ. V shed 2 bases and J 5 bases; nucleotides not matched to a gene: 16.